This is a list of T cell receptor beta chains from one sample in a study of cytomegalovirus exposure and HLA in healthy donors. The protocol was immunoSEQ multiplex PCR, while the TCRdb copy is restricted to in-frame clones and leaves out a portion. The listing records about 160,000 clones. Material for sequencing was PBMCs. The receptors shown here come from a woman in her fifties or sixties in good health and CMV-seronegative. The CDR3 runs from the conserved cysteine through the conserved F or W. Fields, in order: V gene, J gene, D gene, CDR3 protein, CDR3 DNA. D genes are given only for firm matches.

TRBV5-6	TRBJ2-5	.	CASSLGDNLKTQYF	TGTGCCAGCAGCTTGGGGGACAATTTGAAGACCCAGTACTTC
TRBV5-6	TRBJ1-1	.	CASKGQLNTEAFF	TGTGCCAGCAAAGGACAGCTGAACACTGAAGCTTTCTTT
TRBV7-8	TRBJ1-3	.	CASSSQGSGNTIYF	TGTGCCAGCAGCTCACAGGGCTCTGGAAACACCATATATTTT
TRBV5-4	TRBJ1-2	TRBD1	CASSLDRGQGGYTF	TGTGCCAGCAGCCTGGACAGGGGGCAAGGTGGCTACACCTTC
TRBV9	TRBJ1-1	.	CASSVEATTANTEAFF	TGTGCCAGCAGCGTAGAAGCGACCACTGCGAACACTGAAGCTTTCTTT
TRBV6-5	TRBJ1-2	.	CASSPQGWGYGYTF	TGTGCCAGCAGTCCCCAGGGTTGGGGCTATGGCTACACCTTC
TRBV2	TRBJ1-2	TRBD1	CASRETGESGYTF	TGTGCCAGCAGGGAGACAGGGGAGAGTGGCTACACCTTC
TRBV29-1	TRBJ1-1	.	CSVRGVKNTEAFF	TGCAGCGTGCGCGGGGTGAAGAACACTGAAGCTTTCTTT
TRBV11-2	TRBJ2-3	.	CASSSPSSTDTQYF	TGTGCCAGCAGCTCTCCTAGTTCCACAGATACGCAGTATTTT
TRBV18	TRBJ1-4	.	CASSPPEGPRGRLFF	TGTGCCAGCTCACCACCGGAGGGGCCCCGCGGGAGGCTGTTTTTT
TRBV5-1	TRBJ2-7	TRBD2	CASSLTSGIYEQYF	TGCGCCAGCAGCTTAACTAGCGGGATATACGAGCAGTACTTC
TRBV13	TRBJ1-2	.	CASSLTGDGYGYTF	TGTGCCAGCAGCCTCACGGGGGACGGCTATGGCTACACCTTC
TRBV27	TRBJ2-3	.	CASISPGDTQYF	TGTGCCAGCATCTCCCCGGGAGATACGCAGTATTTT
TRBV27	TRBJ1-4	TRBD1	CASSPVWDSPDSGKLFF	TGTGCCAGCAGCCCCGTTTGGGACAGCCCGGATTCTGGAAAACTGTTTTTT
TRBV2	TRBJ1-3	TRBD1	CASSWGQGAGNTIYF	TGTGCCAGCAGTTGGGGACAGGGGGCGGGAAACACCATATATTTT
TRBV7-8	TRBJ1-1	.	CASSFSPGGSAFF	TGTGCCAGCAGCTTCTCCCCTGGAGGGTCCGCTTTCTTT
TRBV27	TRBJ2-5	TRBD1	CASSRTGGGGETQYF	TGTGCCAGCAGTCGGACAGGGGGCGGTGGGGAGACCCAGTACTTC
TRBV5-5	TRBJ1-2	.	CASSLEPGLNYGYTF	TGTGCCAGCAGCTTGGAACCGGGACTAAACTATGGCTACACCTTC
TRBV2	TRBJ1-2	.	CVTATSNYGYTF	TGTGTAACTGCCACTTCTAACTATGGCTACACCTTC
TRBV6-1	TRBJ2-1	TRBD1	CASRGRDRVTNEQFF	TGTGCCTCACGGGGGAGGGACAGGGTTACAAATGAGCAGTTCTTC
TRBV15	TRBJ2-7	TRBD2	CATSPRTSGVYEQYF	TGTGCCACCAGCCCCCGGACTAGCGGGGTCTACGAGCAGTACTTC
TRBV4-1	TRBJ2-7	TRBD1	CASSHHKGQGPSYEQYF	TGCGCCAGCAGCCATCATAAAGGACAGGGACCCTCCTACGAGCAGTACTTC
TRBV29-1	TRBJ2-1	TRBD1	CSVEDWDRGRSSYNEQFF	TGCAGCGTTGAAGATTGGGACAGGGGGCGAAGCTCCTACAATGAGCAGTTCTTC